These 18 T cell receptor beta chains share one sample of origin, sequenced in a study of technical replicates of blood from a handful of donors. This table comes from immunoSEQ multiplex PCR, and its TCRdb copy is limited to in-frame clones, with some not included. In the table there are some 60,000 clones, about 87% of which are singletons. Sequences were obtained from PBMCs. The source is a human donor in good health. Some clones in this sample may be carry-over from other donors' samples.

This clone appeared a single time. This rearrangement joins TRBV19 to TRBJ2-7; 9 bases map to TRBD1. The trim removed 10 bases at V and 4 bases at J, leaving 14 bases unmatched. Germline V gives CDR1 LNHDA, CDR2 SQIVND (reference sequence). The length of the CDR3 is 15 residues. CDR3 in DNA: TGTGCCACTCAGAAGGGCAGGGACAGGGTTTACGAGCAGTACTTC. Translation: CATQKGRDRVYEQYF.

This clone was recorded once. CDR3 in DNA: TGCAGCACAGCAGAGCAGGGAAATGAAAAACTGTTTTTT. Its protein product is CSTAEQGNEKLFF. V usage is TRBV29-1 and J usage is TRBJ1-4; possible D gene TRBD1, 5 bases. Germline values: CDR1 SQVTM, CDR2 ANQGSEA. This CDR3 is 13 amino acids long. V lost 8 bases, J lost 5 bases, and 15 bases lay in between.

The chain uses TRBV19 and TRBJ2-3; 8 bases are shared with TRBD1. In germline, CDR1 is LNHDA, CDR2 SQIVND (reference sequence). Trimming cost V 9 bases and J 3 bases; bases outside gene matches: 8. This CDR3 region has 14 residues. CDR3 in DNA: TGTGCCAGCGCCCTACGGACAGGGACAGATACGCAGTATTTT. It encodes CASALRTGTDTQYF.

The rearrangement links TRBV7-2 to TRBJ2-5; the D gene is possibly TRBD2 (6 bases). The germline gives CDR1 SGHTA, CDR2 FQGNSA. V lost 5 bases, J lost 5 bases, and 18 bases lay in between. This CDR3 contains 15 residues. The CDR3 loop is CASSPRGSGGETQYF. The CDR3 region has the DNA TGTGCCAGCAGCCCGAGGGGTAGCGGTGGGGAGACCCAGTACTTC. Supplemented by reference TRBV7-2 and TRBJ2-5, the full variable domain reads GAGVSQSPSNKVTEKGKDVELRCDPISGHTALYWYRQSLGQGLEFLIYFQGNSAPDKSGLPSDRFSAERTGGSVSTLTIQRTQQEDSAVYLCASSPRGSGGETQYFGPGTRLLVL.

This clone was seen a handful of times. The chain has TRBV5-4 and TRBJ1-6; TRBD1 matches at 9 bases. With V trimmed by 4 bases and J by 1 base, 3 bases remained unmatched. CDR1 and CDR2 from the germline V gene are SGHNT and YYREEE (reference sequence). The CDR3 runs 16 residues. This CDR3 reads CASSRDRESYNSPLHF. Here the CDR3 DNA reads TGTGCCAGCAGCCGGGACAGGGAGTCCTATAATTCACCCCTCCACTTT.

This clone was detected once. This chain uses TRBV29-1 with TRBJ2-7; D is perhaps TRBD1 (6 bases). The CDR3 is made up of 13 amino acids. Looked up from germline, CDR1 is SQVTM and CDR2 is ANQGSEA. V lost 7 bases to trimming and J lost 5 bases, with 18 bases between them. The CDR3 nucleotides are TGCAGCGCCGAGGTCAGGGGCCTCGACGAGCAGTACTTC. Protein sequence: CSAEVRGLDEQYF.

This chain links TRBV11-2 with TRBJ1-2; the D is unclear. Trimming took 1 base from V and 1 from J, leaving 7 bases between them. The V gene's germline CDR1 is SGHAT and CDR2 FQNNGV. CDR3 length: 14 residues. For the CDR3, the DNA is TGTGCCAGCAGCTTAGGAGGCCTTAACTATGGCTACACCTTC. It is translated as CASSLGGLNYGYTF.

This clone was observed a few times. V gene TRBV11-2 combines with J gene TRBJ1-5; possible D gene TRBD1, 6 bases. Between the trimmed V and J ends, which lost 2 bases and 4 bases, there was a span of 12 bases. CDR3 length equals 15 residues. Germline V gene lookup returns CDR1 SGHAT and CDR2 FQNNGV. The CDR3 region has the DNA TGTGCCAGCAGCTTAAGGGGGTTCAGGAATCAGCCCCAGCATTTT. This sequence encodes CASSLRGFRNQPQHF.

The V and J genes are TRBV5-1 and TRBJ2-3, with 7 nucleotides matching TRBD2. Germline CDR1 reads SGHRS; CDR2 reads YFSETQ. The CDR3 runs 16 residues. The trim removed 4 bases at V and 2 bases at J, leaving 10 bases unmatched. CDR3 protein: CASSRWERGPTDTQYF. As DNA, the CDR3 is TGCGCCAGCAGCCGCTGGGAGCGGGGACCCACAGATACGCAGTATTTT.

V and J are TRBV18 and TRBJ2-4; D gene uncertain. Per germline, CDR1 KGHSH and CDR2 LQKENI. V was shortened by 3 bases and J by 3 bases, with 9 bases between the two germline ends. This CDR3 contains 14 residues. The CDR3 here is CASSPVQVKNIQYF. CDR3 sequence (DNA): TGTGCCAGCTCACCTGTGCAGGTCAAAAACATTCAGTACTTC.

This chain uses TRBV6-5 with TRBJ2-7; D is perhaps TRBD2 (6 bases). The V gene lost 2 bases and the J gene lost 3 bases, with 14 bases spanning the gap. The CDR3 extends over 15 amino acids. Germline CDR1 reads MNHEY; CDR2 reads SVGAGI. The CDR3 bases are TGTGCCAGCAGTTACCGAGGGACTGTTAGCTACGAGCAGTACTTC. It yields the protein CASSYRGTVSYEQYF.

This chain joins TRBV7-2 and TRBJ2-1; 7 positions agree with TRBD2. The germline CDR1 and CDR2 sequences are SGHTA and FQGNSA. V trimming: 1 base; J trimming: 7 bases; junction bases outside the gene matches: 7. The CDR3 contains 15 residues. CDR3 sequence: CASSLGGGVLNEQFF. CDR3 bases: TGTGCCAGCAGCTTAGGTGGGGGGGTTCTTAATGAGCAGTTCTTC.

The rearrangement joins TRBV10-3 to TRBJ1-2, with 9 bases that match TRBD1. The CDR3 length is 12 residues. The V gene's germline CDR1 is ENHRY and CDR2 SYGVKD. V was clipped by 10 bases and J by 2 bases; unmatched bases: 2. DNA of the CDR3: TGTGCCACCGGGACAGGGAACTATGGCTACACCTTC. Translated, it gives CATGTGNYGYTF.

Concerning this clone itself: Other DNA sequences within the sample encode an identical CDR3. The rearrangement links TRBV18 to TRBJ2-5, with D perhaps matching TRBD2 (5 bases). The V gene lost 0 bases and the J gene lost 5 bases, with 7 bases spanning the gap. This CDR3 contains 13 residues. Germline CDR1 reads KGHSH; CDR2 reads LQKENI. The CDR3 loop reads CASSPPGEETQYF. The CDR3 DNA sequence: TGTGCCAGCTCACCACCTGGGGAGGAGACCCAGTACTTC.

This chain connects TRBV6-5 to TRBJ1-6; D gene uncertain. The CDR3 loop spans 16 amino acids. Germline-derived CDR1 and CDR2 are MNHEY and SVGAGI. The V end lost 0 bases, the J end lost 1 base, and 7 bases lay between the germline ends. The CDR3 DNA follows: TGTGCCAGCAGTTACTCGGAGGGATCCTATAATTCACCCCTCCACTTT. Residues: CASSYSEGSYNSPLHF.

This chain uses TRBV19 with TRBJ1-1; D is possibly TRBD1 (6 bases). The ends were cut back, 5 bases at V and 0 bases at J, with 16 bases in the middle. Germline V gene sequence: CDR1 LNHDA, CDR2 SQIVND (reference sequence). The CDR3 is 16 amino acids. The CDR3 reads CASSRGRGPMNTEAFF. Written as DNA, the CDR3 is TGTGCCAGTAGTCGGGGGCGGGGGCCTATGAACACTGAAGCTTTCTTT.

This sequence joins TRBV11-2 and TRBJ1-1, with no clear D. The V and J ends lost 1 base and 5 bases respectively, with 8 bases between them. CDR1 and CDR2 from the germline V gene are SGHAT and FQNNGV. The CDR3 is 13 residues long. CDR3 nucleotides: TGTGCCAGCAGCTTAGTTCGGGATACTGAAGCTTTCTTT. This codes for CASSLVRDTEAFF.

The chain links TRBV6-1 to TRBJ2-1, with TRBD2 identical over 8 bases. V was pared by 0 bases and J by 4 bases, with 5 bases of the junction left unmatched. The CDR3 is 16 residues long. Germline V gene data show CDR1 as MNHNS and CDR2 as SASEGT. Written as DNA, the CDR3 is TGTGCCAGCAGTGAAGCCTGGACGGGAGGGTACAATGAGCAGTTCTTC. Encoded protein: CASSEAWTGGYNEQFF.